This T cell receptor beta chain stems from a study of blood T cell repertoires in COVID-19. Study overall: PBMCs, B-cell-depleted T cells, or T cells were the source of the cDNA or gDNA that made up the material.

The repertoire was sequenced with immunoSEQ multiplex PCR; TCRdb's copy has only in-frame clones and lacks some. This table has some 210,000 clones, around four fifths appearing once. This clone was detected once. The CDR3 has 13 amino acids. V shed 4 bases and J shed 5 bases, with 13 bases lying between them. Germline assignment: CDR1 SGHRS and CDR2 YFSETQ. This chain connects TRBV5-1 to TRBJ2-7; D might be TRBD2 (6 bases). Sequences were obtained from peripheral blood. The receptor's source is a man between 45 and 60 years old with active or convalescent COVID-19. In DNA, the CDR3 is TGCGCCAGCAGCGGACTACAGGTAGACGAGCAGTACTTC. Translated, it gives CASSGLQVDEQYF.